This paragraph reports one TCR beta chain. Its antigen is still unknown. Vbeta (60) and Jbeta (13) primers were used in the PCR. This table comes from immunoSEQ multiplex PCR, and its TCRdb copy is limited to in-frame clones, with some not included. The sample consists of roughly 130,000 clones, around 67% of them appearing once. The sample originates from a study of cytomegalovirus exposure and HLA in healthy donors. Regarding the study as a whole: Confirmation in vitro established that a few CMV-associated chains were specific for CMV antigens. The authors listed some 150 TCR beta chains as cytomegalovirus-associated. In a later analysis, specific HLA alleles were associated with around 17,000 TCR beta sequences at a 0.05 false discovery rate.

The V gene's germline CDR1 is SGHVS and CDR2 FQNEAQ. The CDR3 spans 17 residues. The J segment lost 8 bases and the V segment lost 2 bases, leaving 15 bases of the junction unmatched. In nominal health when sampled, donors likely had unrecorded immune exposures nonetheless. The rearrangement uses TRBV7-8 and TRBJ1-2, with 9 bases fitting TRBD1. The sequencing input was PBMCs. This receptor was obtained from a woman in her thirties or forties in good health and CMV-seropositive. This CDR3 is CASSLKRIPQGAQGYTF. The CDR3 DNA sequence: TGTGCCAGCAGCTTAAAGAGGATCCCACAGGGGGCCCAGGGCTACACCTTC.